Presented here are 19 T cell receptor beta chains from one specimen sequenced in a study of blood T cell repertoires in COVID-19. Sequencing was performed with immunoSEQ multiplex PCR; in TCRdb, only in-frame clones are kept and a portion is missing. The table records 200,000 to 300,000 clones, roughly 87% of them present only once. The sequencing input was peripheral blood. These receptors were taken from a human donor in a cohort sampled during active COVID-19.

This chain joins TRBV11-2 and TRBJ2-1, with TRBD2 matching over 11 bases. V gave up 2 bases and J gave up 6 bases; unmatched junction bases: 6. The CDR3 runs 16 residues. The germline gives CDR1 SGHAT, CDR2 FQNNGV. The CDR3 nucleotides are TGTGCCAGCAGCTTATTGGCACTAGCGGGAGTCAATGAGCAGTTCTTC. Protein: CASSLLALAGVNEQFF.

V usage is TRBV5-1 and J usage is TRBJ2-3; D is possibly TRBD2 (6 bases). Looked up from germline, CDR1 is SGHRS and CDR2 is YFSETQ. V lost 0 bases and J lost 0, with 17 bases in between. The CDR3 is made up of 18 amino acids. Written as DNA, the CDR3 is TGCGCCAGCAGCTTGGGGGGAGGCTATCCGATTAGCACAGATACGCAGTATTTT. It codes for CASSLGGGYPISTDTQYF.

V usage is TRBV28 and J usage is TRBJ2-3; D is perhaps TRBD1 (5 bases). The germline V gene encodes CDR1 MDHEN and CDR2 SYDVKM. V gave up 3 bases and J gave up 5 bases, with 15 bases separating them. This CDR3 contains 15 residues. CDR3 in DNA: TGTGCCAGCAGTTTCGTAACAGGTGGAGTAGATACGCAGTATTTT. Residues: CASSFVTGGVDTQYF.

The V call is TRBV6-1, the J call TRBJ1-4; 10 nucleotides agree with TRBD1. V trimming: 3 bases; J trimming: 8 bases; junction bases outside the gene matches: 6. Looked up from germline, CDR1 is MNHNS and CDR2 is SASEGT. This CDR3 spans 15 amino acids. The CDR3 reads CASSDRQGAWEKLFF. DNA of the CDR3: TGTGCCAGCAGTGATCGACAGGGGGCTTGGGAAAAACTGTTTTTT.

This chain links TRBV5-1 with TRBJ1-3, with D possibly TRBD1 on 5 matching bases. Trimming left V 7 bases short and J 0 bases short, with 17 bases between. The germline CDR1 and CDR2 sequences are SGHRS and YFSETQ. The CDR3 covers 16 residues. CDR3 DNA: TGCGCCAGCGCACCAACGTCAGGGTTCTCTGGAAACACCATATATTTT. The encoded protein is CASAPTSGFSGNTIYF.

The genes are TRBV4-3 and TRBJ1-4; D is ambiguous. CDR1 is LGHNA, CDR2 YSLEER, per germline. Trimming pared 0 bases from V and 0 bases from J, leaving 5 bases between. The CDR3 is made up of 15 amino acids. CDR3 nucleotide sequence: TGCGCCAGCAGCCAAGAGCCAGCAACTAATGAAAAACTGTTTTTT. It encodes CASSQEPATNEKLFF.

The chain links TRBV5-5 to TRBJ2-1; 11 bases match TRBD2. CDR1 and CDR2 (germline): SGHKS, YYEKEE (reference sequence). The CDR3 extends over 18 amino acids. Trimming removed 6 bases from V and 0 bases from J; junction bases left unmatched: 11. CDR3 DNA: TGTGCCAGCACTACCAGGGGACTAGCGGTAAGCTCCTACAATGAGCAGTTCTTC. Protein: CASTTRGLAVSSYNEQFF. Full variable domain (missing parts from reference TRBV5-5 and TRBJ2-1): DAGVTQSPTHLIKTRGQQVTLRCSPISGHKSVSWYQQVLGQGPQFIFQYYEKEERGRGNFPDRFSARQFPNYSSELNVNALLLGDSALYLCASTTRGLAVSSYNEQFFGPGTRLTVL.

The rearrangement uses TRBV7-3 and TRBJ1-4; D perhaps matches TRBD1 (5 bases). The V and J ends lost 5 bases and 10 bases respectively, with 14 bases between them. The CDR3 loop spans 13 amino acids. Germline V CDR1 and CDR2: SGHTA, FQGTGA. CDR3 DNA sequence: TGTGCCAGCAGCCCGATGCTGGGGGGAAAACTGTTTTTT. Translation: CASSPMLGGKLFF.

This clone was observed a handful of times. The V and J genes are TRBV25-1 and TRBJ1-2, with 10 positions matching TRBD1. Germline lookup yields CDR1 MGHDK and CDR2 SYGVNS. The V segment lost 2 bases and the J segment 4 bases; nucleotides outside the gene matches: 10. This CDR3 has 17 amino acids. The CDR3 sequence: CASSERPPGQGFYGYTF. The CDR3 coding sequence is TGTGCCAGCAGTGAAAGGCCCCCGGGACAGGGGTTCTATGGCTACACCTTC.

V is TRBV7-8 and J is TRBJ2-7, with TRBD2 matching over 11 bases. CDR3 size: 15 residues. V lost 5 bases, J lost 3 bases, and 6 bases stayed unmatched. Germline V lookup: CDR1 SGHVS, CDR2 FQNEAQ. The CDR3 DNA sequence: TGTGCCAGCAGCCGCCCCGGGACTAGCGGCTACGAGCAGTACTTC. Its translation is CASSRPGTSGYEQYF.

This clone was found a few times. The chain combines TRBV9 with TRBJ2-2; 8 bases line up with TRBD2. V was clipped by 4 bases and J by 7 bases; unmatched bases: 6. CDR1 is SGDLS and CDR2 is YYNGEE in the germline V gene. The CDR3 covers 14 residues. CDR3 nucleotides: TGTGCCAGCAGCTTTAGCGGGGAAGTCGGGGAGCTGTTTTTT. Translating gives CASSFSGEVGELFF. The full variable domain, its missing parts supplied by reference TRBV9 and TRBJ2-2, is DSGVTQTPKHLITATGQRVTLRCSPRSGDLSVYWYQQSLDQGLQFLIQYYNGEERAKGNILERFSAQQFPDLHSELNLSSLELGDSALYFCASSFSGEVGELFFGEGSRLTVL.

The chain is built from TRBV5-1 and TRBJ2-7, with a possible D match to TRBD2 (5 bases). The CDR3 has 13 residues. Between the trimmed V and J ends, which lost 5 bases and 3 bases, there was a span of 12 bases. The germline V gene has CDR1 SGHRS and CDR2 YFSETQ. CDR3 protein: CASSDSGDYEQYF. The DNA of the CDR3 is TGCGCCAGCAGTGATTCCGGGGACTACGAGCAGTACTTC.

The chain recombines TRBV19 with TRBJ1-2; 8 nucleotides match TRBD1. The ends lost 4 bases at V and 7 bases at J; junction bases unmatched: 2. This CDR3 has 12 residues. Per germline, CDR1 LNHDA and CDR2 SQIVND (reference sequence). The CDR3 spells CASSTGGSGYTF. CDR3 sequence (DNA): TGTGCCAGTAGTACAGGGGGCAGTGGCTACACCTTC.

The chain joins TRBV6-2 or TRBV6-3 to TRBJ2-6; tentative D call: TRBD2 (6 bases). Germline V gene lookup returns CDR1 MNHEY and CDR2 SVGEGT. Trimming took 4 bases from V and 1 from J, leaving 8 bases between them. The CDR3 totals 15 residues. CDR3 DNA: TGTGCCAGCAGTTTGGGGGGATCTGGGGCCAACGTCCTGACTTTC. This sequence encodes CASSLGGSGANVLTF.

The chain is built from TRBV15 and TRBJ1-5; D is ambiguous. CDR1 is LNHNV and CDR2 is YYDKDF in the germline V gene (reference sequence). This CDR3 spans 13 amino acids. The V gene lost 3 bases and the J gene lost 7 bases, with 10 bases spanning the gap. The CDR3 here is CATSSGLGQPQHF. The CDR3 DNA follows: TGTGCCACCAGCAGTGGACTGGGCCAGCCCCAGCATTTT.

The chain employs TRBV5-4 and TRBJ1-2, with D perhaps matching TRBD1 (6 bases). Germline assignment: CDR1 SGHNT and CDR2 YYREEE (reference sequence). V gave up 1 base and J gave up 8 bases, with 21 bases separating them. The CDR3 totals 16 residues. CDR3 amino acids: CASSLKGGPRAGGYTF. CDR3 DNA: TGTGCCAGCAGCTTGAAGGGGGGGCCGAGGGCGGGGGGCTACACCTTC.

This sequence joins TRBV11-3 and TRBJ2-1, with a possible D match to TRBD2 (6 bases). Trimming stripped 5 bases from V and 9 bases from J, with 32 bases between. This CDR3 spans 19 amino acids. Germline CDR1 reads SGHNT; CDR2 reads YENEEA. The CDR3 protein is CASSPSPFGSGATMSEQFF. The CDR3 nucleotides are TGTGCCAGCAGCCCTTCTCCCTTCGGTAGCGGTGCTACAATGAGTGAGCAGTTCTTC.

The chain has TRBV7-9 and TRBJ2-1; TRBD2 matches at 14 bases. CDR3 length: 16 amino acids. Germline trimming cut 5 bases from V and 1 base from J; bases unmatched to any gene: 1. Germline V lookup: CDR1 SEHNR, CDR2 FQNEAQ (reference sequence). The CDR3 reads CASSGLAGGSYNEQFF. In DNA form, the CDR3 reads TGTGCCAGCAGCGGACTAGCGGGAGGTTCCTACAATGAGCAGTTCTTC.

The chain links TRBV9 to TRBJ1-5; weak D call: TRBD1 (5 bases). Trimming pared 0 bases from V and 2 bases from J, leaving 9 bases between. Germline CDR1 SGDLS, CDR2 YYNGEE. The CDR3 has 15 residues. CDR3 loop: CASSVDAGGNQPQHF. The CDR3 bases are TGTGCCAGCAGCGTAGATGCGGGGGGCAATCAGCCCCAGCATTTT.